These 18 T cell receptor beta chains came from one sample sequenced in a study of T cell changes during pregnancy in multiple sclerosis. Profiled with immunoSEQ multiplex PCR; TCRdb holds only in-frame clones, not every one. This table has some 30,000 clones, just over 90% appearing once. The material was peripheral blood, obtained in the first trimester of pregnancy. These TCRs come from a female donor in good health, enrolled as a control in a pregnancy study.

The chain couples TRBV21-1 to TRBJ2-1; the table's D call, TRBD2, was not checked against the DNA. TRBV21-1 is a pseudogene locus. The CDR3 covers 18 residues. DNA for the CDR3: TGTGCCAGCAGCAAAGAAAAGGCGAAGCGGGGGGGCGGAAATGAGCAGTTCTTC. Its protein is CASSKEKAKRGGGNEQFF.

V usage is TRBV6-5 and J usage is TRBJ2-2; D gene unclear. CDR1 is MNHEY, CDR2 SVGAGI, per germline. V was cut by 2 bases and J by 2 bases, with 3 bases left in between. This CDR3 has 13 residues. The CDR3 DNA reads TGTGCCAGCAGTTACCAAAACACCGGGGAGCTGTTTTTT. Translation: CASSYQNTGELFF.

This clone has a single count. V and J are TRBV5-1 and TRBJ1-1; D gene unclear. Trimming pared 0 bases from V and 2 bases from J, leaving 5 bases between. The CDR3 length is 13 residues. CDR1 and CDR2 from the germline V gene are SGHRS and YFSETQ. CDR3 loop: CASSLESNTEAFF. CDR3 nucleotide sequence: TGCGCCAGCAGCTTGGAAAGCAACACTGAAGCTTTCTTT.

This clone has only one observation. The chain links TRBV7-9 to TRBJ1-1; tentative D call: TRBD1 (6 bases). Germline V gives CDR1 SEHNR, CDR2 FQNEAQ (reference sequence). CDR3 length: 15 residues. Trimming pared 5 bases from V and 1 base from J, leaving 14 bases between. CDR3 coding DNA: TGTGCCAGCAGCATCCCCCGGGGGGCGAACACTGAAGCTTTCTTT. This codes for CASSIPRGANTEAFF.

V and J are TRBV6-6 and TRBJ2-1; TRBD2 matches at 8 bases. This CDR3 region has 13 residues. Germline V gives CDR1 MNHNY, CDR2 SVGAGI (reference sequence). V shed 5 bases and J 4 bases; nucleotides not matched to a gene: 1. The CDR3 region is CASSRLAYNEQFF. CDR3 bases: TGTGCCAGCAGTAGACTAGCGTACAATGAGCAGTTCTTC.

This chain uses TRBV30 with TRBJ1-2; no firm D call. In germline, CDR1 is GTSNPN, CDR2 SVGIG (reference sequence). This CDR3 spans 15 amino acids. Trimming pared 0 bases from V and 5 bases from J, leaving 16 bases between. This chain's CDR3 is CAWSVSPLGGYGYTF. The CDR3 DNA follows: TGTGCCTGGAGTGTATCGCCCCTAGGAGGATATGGCTACACCTTC. Together with reference TRBV30 and TRBJ1-2, the CDR3 gives the full variable domain: SQTIHQWPATLVQPVGSPLSLECTVEGTSNPNLYWYRQAAGRGLQLLFYSVGIGQISSEVPQNLSASRPQDRQFILSSKKLLLSDSGFYLCAWSVSPLGGYGYTFGSGTRLTVV.

This chain uses TRBV11-3 with TRBJ2-7; 8 bases match TRBD1. The CDR3 runs to 14 residues. CDR1 and CDR2 from the germline V gene are SGHNT and YENEEA. Trimming took 4 bases from V and 1 from J; bases not matched to a gene: 3. CDR3 DNA: TGTGCCAGCAGCTGGGGACAGGCTTCCTACGAGCAGTACTTC. Residues: CASSWGQASYEQYF.

The gene calls are TRBV5-6 and TRBJ1-1; 8 positions match TRBD1. Unmatched junction bases numbered 5, after V lost 5 bases and J lost 8 bases. Germline CDR1 and CDR2: SGHDT and YYEEEE. This CDR3 comprises 12 residues. In DNA, the CDR3 is TGTGCCAGCAGTTGGGGGACAGGAGAAGCTTTCTTT. It specifies CASSWGTGEAFF.

The rearrangement joins TRBV7-9 to TRBJ1-5, with 7 bases aligning to TRBD1. The CDR3 consists of 15 residues. The germline CDR1 and CDR2 sequences are SEHNR and FQNEAQ (reference sequence). The ends lost 2 bases at V and 5 bases at J; junction bases unmatched: 6. The CDR3 loop reads CASSLTGEWDQPQHF. CDR3 sequence (DNA): TGTGCCAGCAGCTTAACAGGGGAATGGGATCAGCCCCAGCATTTT.

The V gene is TRBV6-6, the J gene TRBJ2-1; D is unclear. Germline loops: CDR1 MNHNY, CDR2 SVGAGI (reference sequence). The CDR3 has 11 residues. The CDR3 loop is CALSTANEQFF. In DNA form, the CDR3 reads TGTGCGCTAAGTACTGCCAATGAGCAGTTCTTC.

The chain couples TRBV14 to TRBJ2-5, with a possible D match to TRBD1 (5 bases). The CDR3 is 15 residues long. Between the trimmed V and J ends, which lost 4 bases and 2 bases, there was a span of 14 bases. CDR1 is SGHDN and CDR2 is FVKESK in the germline V gene. CDR3 DNA: TGTGCCAGCAGCCTTTTAGGGGTCGGGCAAGAGACCCAGTACTTC. This translates into CASSLLGVGQETQYF.

This clone has a single count. The J gene is TRBJ1-1, the V gene TRBV12-2. TRBV12-2 is tagged as a pseudogene. The CDR3 spans 13 residues. The CDR3 here is CASRLSGDTEAFF. Here the CDR3 DNA reads TGTGCAAGTCGTTTGTCGGGGGATACTGAAGCTTTCTTT.

V and J are TRBV5-5 and TRBJ2-5, with D tentatively TRBD1 (5 bases). Germline V gene sequence: CDR1 SGHKS, CDR2 YYEKEE (reference sequence). This CDR3 has 13 residues. V was clipped by 0 bases and J by 7 bases, with 10 bases between them. The CDR3 here is CASSLVLGRTQYF. In nucleotides, the CDR3 is TGTGCCAGCAGCTTGGTTTTGGGGCGGACCCAGTACTTC.

The chain uses TRBV7-8 and TRBJ1-5; D ambiguous. Germline CDR1 and CDR2: SGHVS and FQNEAQ. The CDR3 is 15 residues long. V lost 4 bases and J lost 4, with 14 bases in between. The CDR3 nucleotides read TGTGCCAGCAGCTCAATCCGGGAGATAAATCAGCCCCAGCATTTT. Its protein product is CASSSIREINQPQHF.

V is TRBV27 and J is TRBJ1-4; D is uncertain. Germline V gene lookup returns CDR1 MNHEY and CDR2 SMNVEV (reference sequence). CDR3 length: 14 amino acids. Trimming removed 2 bases from V and 10 bases from J, with 14 bases in between. CDR3 coding DNA: TGTGCCAGCAGTTTAGTAGCGACCGGAGGAAAACTGTTTTTT. Translating it yields CASSLVATGGKLFF.

There are a few counts of this clone. The chain is built from TRBV6-1 and TRBJ1-4, with D unresolved. Trimming removed 6 bases at V and 4 bases at J, with 15 bases between. Germline lookup yields CDR1 MNHNS and CDR2 SASEGT. The CDR3 totals 15 residues. The CDR3, as DNA: TGTGCCAGCAGCGATGGACTGGCTAATAATGAAAAACTGTTTTTT. Translation gives CASSDGLANNEKLFF.

The rearrangement joins TRBV18 to TRBJ2-7, with 8 bases that match TRBD1. CDR1 KGHSH and CDR2 LQKENI come from the germline V gene. V dropped 2 bases and J dropped 5; count of bases not matched to a gene: 11. The CDR3 sequence is 16 residues long. The CDR3, as DNA: TGTGCCAGCTCACCAACGGGCGGACAGGGTGACCACGAGCAGTACTTC. Translating gives CASSPTGGQGDHEQYF.

This chain uses TRBV2 with TRBJ2-7, with 12 bases aligning to TRBD2. The germline V gene has CDR1 SNHLY and CDR2 FYNNEI. V trimming: 9 bases; J trimming: 7 bases; junction bases outside the gene matches: 10. The CDR3 runs 14 residues. CDR3 sequence reads: CASGRLAGVGEQYF. The CDR3 bases are TGTGCCAGTGGGAGACTAGCGGGAGTCGGTGAGCAGTACTTC. The whole variable domain, remainder taken from reference TRBV2 and TRBJ2-7, is EPEVTQTPSHQVTQMGQEVILRCVPISNHLYFYWYRQILGQKVEFLVSFYNNEISEKSEIFDDQFSVERPDGSNFTLKIRSTKLEDSAMYFCASGRLAGVGEQYFGPGTRLTVT.